The table lists the clone carrying this T cell receptor (beta chain) with many counts. TCRdb reprocessed the 5' RACE reads with MiXCR, giving one entry per CDR3 protein. The sample yields about 100,000 distinct CDR3 sequences, roughly 15% seen once. This record belongs to a study of T cells of healthy individuals. V was clipped by 2 bases and J by 5 bases, with 15 bases between them. This CDR3 is built from 15 residues. The sequence was collected from a human donor in good health. The chain links TRBV12-3 or TRBV12-4 to TRBJ1-2; D is undetermined. In DNA, the CDR3 is TGTGCCAGCAGTTTACGGGCCGGCGCGATTTATGGCTACACCTTC. Its protein is CASSLRAGAIYGYTF.